One sample yielded the 8 T cell receptor beta chains listed below, sequenced in a study of identical twins. Each CDR3 protein is one row after TCRdb ran MiXCR on the 5' RACE reads. The table includes 1.5 million or so distinct CDR3 sequences, around 29% detected once. The material sequenced was cord blood. These receptors originate from a newborn girl in good health.

This chain links TRBV9 with TRBJ2-3; no firm D call. CDR1 SGDLS and CDR2 YYNGEE come from the germline V gene. Trimming cost V 1 base and J 0 bases, with 12 bases left between them. The CDR3 spans 16 residues. The CDR3 sequence: CASSVLVGISTDTQYF. The DNA for the CDR3 is TGTGCCAGCAGCGTATTGGTGGGAATCAGCACAGATACGCAGTATTTT.

The V and J genes are TRBV14 and TRBJ1-6; possibly TRBD1 for D (5 bases). V was clipped by 1 base and J by 5 bases, with 9 bases between them. CDR3 length: 15 amino acids. Germline loops: CDR1 SGHDN, CDR2 FVKESK. CDR3 in DNA: TGTGCCAGCAGCCAAGTACCCAGGGATAATTCACCCCTCCACTTT. Its protein product is CASSQVPRDNSPLHF.

A few counts support this clonotype. The V call is TRBV4-1, the J call TRBJ2-3; 7 bases map to TRBD2. The CDR3 runs to 18 residues. J was trimmed by 4 bases and V by 0 bases; bases with no gene match: 13. CDR1 is MGHRA and CDR2 is YSYEKL in the germline V gene. CDR3 residues: CASSQDALGGGGADTQYF. The CDR3 DNA follows: TGCGCCAGCAGCCAAGATGCTCTTGGCGGGGGAGGCGCAGATACGCAGTATTTT.

This clonotype was recorded a few times. This sequence joins TRBV28 and TRBJ1-1; 9 positions match TRBD1. Germline V gene data show CDR1 as MDHEN and CDR2 as SYDVKM. The CDR3 sequence is 15 residues long. The V and J ends lost 4 bases and 1 base, in that order; junction bases with no gene match: 4. The CDR3 sequence: CASSSPDRGNTEAFF. The DNA of the CDR3 is TGTGCCAGCAGTTCCCCGGACAGGGGGAACACTGAAGCTTTCTTT.

V is TRBV15 and J is TRBJ2-3; perhaps TRBD2 as D (7 bases). There are 16 residues in the CDR3. V was cut by 0 bases and J by 2 bases, with 12 bases left in between. Germline values: CDR1 LNHNV, CDR2 YYDKDF (reference sequence). The CDR3 protein is CATSREGGAPTDTQYF. DNA for the CDR3: TGTGCCACCAGCAGAGAAGGGGGGGCCCCCACAGATACGCAGTATTTT.

Notes on this clonotype: The junction departs from the called germline gene at one end, perhaps through a read error. The chain couples TRBV29-1 to TRBJ2-3; D is perhaps TRBD1 (5 bases). The CDR3 sequence is 13 residues long. In germline, CDR1 is SQVTM, CDR2 ANQGSEA. The CDR3 coding sequence is TGCAGCGTTGTGGTTTACCCCACAGGTACGCAGTATTTT. Protein product: CSVVVYPTGTQYF.

This chain joins TRBV5-1 and TRBJ1-1; D is undetermined. Germline V lookup: CDR1 SGHRS, CDR2 YFSETQ. The CDR3 extends over 12 amino acids. Trimming removed 2 bases from V and 4 bases from J, with 6 bases in between. CDR3 DNA sequence: TGCGCCAGCAGCTTTCCCAGCACTGAAGCTTTCTTT. It codes for CASSFPSTEAFF.

Comment on this clonotype: The junction and the germline gene differ at one end; a read error may be behind it. The chain is built from TRBV4-2 and TRBJ2-7; D not certain. Germline CDR1 is LGHNA and CDR2 is YNFKEQ. The CDR3 runs 14 residues. The CDR3 DNA reads as TGTGCCGGCAGCCAAGGACCAGGCTCCTACGAGCAGTACTTC. Amino acid sequence: CAGSQGPGSYEQYF.